Following are 20 T cell receptor beta chains from one sample sequenced in a study of T cell repertoires in cytomegalovirus infection. One entry per CDR3 protein, called by TCRdb with MiXCR from the reads. The repertoire has roughly 700,000 distinct CDR3 sequences, around a third of them found once; the top ten carry about 18%. Their specific antigens are unknown. The starting material was cultured PBMCs, obtained from culture after CMV antigen stimulation. The receptors stem from a human donor in good health (CMV status not recorded). Some clones in this sample may be carry-over from other donors' samples.

This clonotype was observed a single time. This chain links TRBV4-1 with TRBJ2-7; the match to TRBD1 covers 9 bases. This CDR3 has 16 residues. Trimming cost V 4 bases and J 0 bases; bases outside gene matches: 7. CDR1 is MGHRA and CDR2 is YSYEKL in the germline V gene. DNA of the CDR3: TGCGCCAGCAGCCCCTCCGGGACAGGGAGCTCCTACGAGCAGTACTTC. It translates to CASSPSGTGSSYEQYF.

The gene calls are TRBV19 and TRBJ2-2; D may be TRBD1 (6 bases). The germline V and J ends were trimmed by 3 bases and 6 bases, with 14 bases remaining between them. This CDR3 is 15 amino acids long. CDR1 and CDR2 from the germline V gene are LNHDA and SQIVND (reference sequence). CDR3 in DNA: TGTGCCAGTAGTATCTTACAGGGTTATGCCGGGGAGCTGTTTTTT. The encoded protein is CASSILQGYAGELFF.

The chain combines TRBV27 with TRBJ2-7; D gene unclear. Trimming left V 2 bases short and J 2 bases short, with 7 bases between. Germline loops: CDR1 MNHEY, CDR2 SMNVEV (reference sequence). The CDR3 runs to 13 residues. CDR3 DNA sequence: TGTGCCAGCAGTTTACACAGAGCCTACGAGCAGTACTTC. Amino acid sequence: CASSLHRAYEQYF.

The chain carries TRBV20-1 and TRBJ1-1; no clear D gene. V gave up 1 base and J gave up 3 bases, with 9 bases separating them. CDR3 size: 13 residues. Germline V gives CDR1 DFQATT, CDR2 SNEGSKA (reference sequence). The CDR3 DNA reads as TGCAGTGCTAGAGTAAGTAGGGACACTGAAGCTTTCTTT. This gives the protein CSARVSRDTEAFF.

The chain couples TRBV27 to TRBJ2-7; a weak D match, TRBD1 (5 bases). The V gene lost 9 bases and the J gene lost 3 bases, with 9 bases spanning the gap. Looked up from germline, CDR1 is MNHEY and CDR2 is SMNVEV (reference sequence). The length of the CDR3 is 11 residues. CDR3 region: CASLQDYEQYF. The DNA of the CDR3 is TGTGCCAGTCTACAGGACTACGAGCAGTACTTC.

V gene TRBV19 combines with J gene TRBJ1-1; 8 bases match TRBD1. This CDR3 has 17 residues. From germline, CDR1 is LNHDA and CDR2 SQIVND (reference sequence). The ends lost 0 bases at V and 4 bases at J; junction bases unmatched: 10. In nucleotides, the CDR3 is TGTGCCAGTAGTATAGATCGGGCAGGGGGCCGCCCCACTGAAGCTTTCTTT. It encodes CASSIDRAGGRPTEAFF.

J is TRBJ1-2 and V is TRBV4-2; no clear D. The CDR3 has 14 amino acids. V lost 3 bases and J lost 3, with 11 bases in between. CDR1 is LGHNA, CDR2 YNFKEQ, per germline. CDR3 DNA sequence: TGTGCCAGCAGCCATGCAATTGGGGACTATGGCTACACCTTC. Amino acids: CASSHAIGDYGYTF.

The chain is built from TRBV6-6 and TRBJ1-5, with 11 nucleotides matching TRBD1. This CDR3 spans 14 amino acids. Germline V gene sequence: CDR1 MNHNY, CDR2 SVGAGI (reference sequence). The J segment lost 11 bases and the V segment lost 5 bases, leaving 8 bases of the junction unmatched. The CDR3 DNA reads TGTGCCAGCAGTACGGACAGGGGGCCACGGTCCCAGCATTTT. Translating gives CASSTDRGPRSQHF.

This clonotype was observed a handful of times. The chain carries TRBV7-7 and TRBJ2-3; D remains unclear. CDR1 is SSHAT and CDR2 is FNYEAQ in the germline V gene (reference sequence). The V gene lost 5 bases and the J gene lost 0 bases, with 12 bases spanning the gap. The CDR3 totals 15 residues. In nucleotides, the CDR3 is TGTGCCAGCAGCCCCCTAACGGGCAGCACAGATACGCAGTATTTT. Translation gives CASSPLTGSTDTQYF.

This clonotype occurred a few times. The chain employs TRBV7-2 and TRBJ2-7; no clear D. The CDR3 is 12 amino acids. From germline, CDR1 is SGHTA and CDR2 FQGNSA. V was clipped by 5 bases and J by 3 bases, with 8 bases between them. For the CDR3, the DNA is TGTGCCAGCAGCCCAAACGGCTACGAGCAGTACTTC. It translates to CASSPNGYEQYF.

The rearrangement links TRBV6-1 to TRBJ1-1; perhaps TRBD1 as D (6 bases). CDR1 and CDR2 from the germline V gene are MNHNS and SASEGT. The CDR3 has 14 residues. Trimming pared 6 bases from V and 0 bases from J, leaving 11 bases between. The CDR3 bases are TGTGCCAGCAGATTGGACAGATTGAACACTGAAGCTTTCTTT. This encodes CASRLDRLNTEAFF.

This clonotype turned up a few times. V and J are TRBV12-3 or TRBV12-4 and TRBJ2-2; no firm D call. Trimming removed 2 bases from V and 5 bases from J, with 9 bases in between. This CDR3 spans 14 amino acids. For the CDR3, the DNA is TGTGCCAGCAGTTTAAAAGCTGGGACCGGGGAGCTGTTTTTT. Amino acid sequence: CASSLKAGTGELFF.

The chain has TRBV20-1 and TRBJ2-3, with TRBD2 matching over 11 bases. CDR1 and CDR2 (germline): DFQATT, SNEGSKA (reference sequence). This CDR3 has 20 amino acids. The V and J ends lost 8 bases and 0 bases, in that order; junction bases with no gene match: 22. This chain's CDR3 is CSTGTFGLAGTYFSTDTQYF. CDR3 DNA: TGCAGTACCGGGACATTCGGACTAGCGGGTACCTACTTTAGCACAGATACGCAGTATTTT.

The V and J genes are TRBV4-3 and TRBJ2-7; 8 nucleotides match TRBD2. This CDR3 contains 15 residues. V trimming: 1 base; J trimming: 3 bases; junction bases outside the gene matches: 5. Germline CDR1 LGHNA, CDR2 YSLEER. CDR3 region: CASSQVRTSGYEQYF. CDR3 sequence (DNA): TGCGCCAGCAGCCAAGTAAGAACTAGCGGCTACGAGCAGTACTTC.

This clonotype has a count of ten or more. V is TRBV7-2 and J is TRBJ1-4; perhaps TRBD1 as D (5 bases). The CDR3 covers 13 residues. Trimming shortened V by 5 bases and J by 8 bases, and 12 bases separated the two germline ends. The germline gives CDR1 SGHTA, CDR2 FQGNSA. The CDR3 loop is CASSRGRDEKLFF. CDR3 bases: TGTGCCAGCAGCAGGGGTAGGGACGAAAAACTGTTTTTT. Using reference TRBV7-2 and TRBJ1-4 for the parts outside the CDR3, the full variable domain is GAGVSQSPSNKVTEKGKDVELRCDPISGHTALYWYRQSLGQGLEFLIYFQGNSAPDKSGLPSDRFSAERTGGSVSTLTIQRTQQEDSAVYLCASSRGRDEKLFFGSGTQLSVL.

This rearrangement joins TRBV4-1 to TRBJ1-2; 7 bases agree with TRBD1. The V and J ends lost 4 bases and 6 bases, in that order; junction bases with no gene match: 17. Germline V gives CDR1 MGHRA, CDR2 YSYEKL. CDR3 length: 17 amino acids. In nucleotides, the CDR3 is TGCGCCAGCAGCCCCCAGGGGGGTCAGAATCCGTACGATGGCTACACCTTC. Its translation is CASSPQGGQNPYDGYTF.

V and J are TRBV6-5 and TRBJ2-7; no clear D. The CDR3 has 13 amino acids. The V end was cut by 6 bases, the J end by 5 bases, with 14 bases between. Germline CDR1 is MNHEY and CDR2 is SVGAGI. This chain's CDR3 is CASSQRAGHEQYF. CDR3 bases: TGTGCCAGCAGCCAAAGGGCTGGCCACGAGCAGTACTTC.

This clonotype occurred a few times. This sequence joins TRBV2 and TRBJ2-2; D tentatively fits TRBD1 or TRBD2 (5 bases each). The CDR3 sequence is 13 residues long. Trimming took 7 bases from V and 6 from J, leaving 12 bases between them. CDR1 SNHLY and CDR2 FYNNEI come from the germline V gene. Here the CDR3 reads CASKRGFAGELFF. CDR3 bases: TGTGCCAGCAAGAGGGGATTCGCCGGGGAGCTGTTTTTT.

V gene TRBV11-3 combines with J gene TRBJ2-5, with TRBD1 identical over 7 bases. Trimming at V came to 1 base and at J to 2 bases, leaving 4 bases not matched to a gene. The germline gives CDR1 SGHNT, CDR2 YENEEA. CDR3 length equals 15 residues. The CDR3 loop is CASSLGGQPQETQYF. The CDR3 coding sequence is TGTGCCAGCAGCTTAGGGGGACAGCCTCAAGAGACCCAGTACTTC.

This chain uses TRBV20-1 with TRBJ2-5; TRBD2 agrees at 7 bases. Germline CDR1 is DFQATT and CDR2 is SNEGSKA (reference sequence). V was pared by 1 base and J by 2 bases, with 7 bases of the junction left unmatched. The CDR3 totals 15 residues. CDR3 sequence reads: CSARAPLAFQETQYF. In DNA form, the CDR3 reads TGCAGTGCTAGAGCTCCACTAGCGTTTCAAGAGACCCAGTACTTC.